This T cell receptor (beta chain) was recorded in a study of T cell repertoires in cytomegalovirus infection. Overall study: Selected CMV epitopes included recently identified HLA-C-restricted ones as well as well-studied HLA-B-restricted ones. Matching HLA type, along with CMV infection, was indicated by public TCR beta signatures. Overall study findings and caveats: Summed frequency of public TCR beta families distinguished CMV carriers with the relevant HLA. The ex vivo response showed dominance by HLA-C-restricted CMV-specific TCR beta clonotypes.

This clonotype showed up just a few times. Antigen specificity is unknown. TCRdb redid the calling of the reads with MiXCR, one entry per CDR3 protein. Counted here are approximately 910,000 distinct CDR3 sequences, 30% to 40% occurring once; the ten biggest clones make up more than 13%. The origin of this receptor is a human donor in good health (CMV status not recorded). Some clones in this sample may be carry-over from other donors' samples. The sample here was cultured CD8+ T cells from PBMCs, taken from culture after CMV antigen stimulation.

The CDR3 region is CASSEALFDEQFF. The CDR3 DNA reads as TGTGCCAGCAGCGAAGCCCTTTTCGATGAGCAGTTCTTC. This rearrangement joins TRBV7-9 to TRBJ2-1; D not resolved. The CDR3 is 13 residues long. Trimming took off 5 bases at V and 8 bases at J, with 13 bases between the two ends. Germline-derived CDR1 and CDR2 are SEHNR and FQNEAQ (reference sequence).